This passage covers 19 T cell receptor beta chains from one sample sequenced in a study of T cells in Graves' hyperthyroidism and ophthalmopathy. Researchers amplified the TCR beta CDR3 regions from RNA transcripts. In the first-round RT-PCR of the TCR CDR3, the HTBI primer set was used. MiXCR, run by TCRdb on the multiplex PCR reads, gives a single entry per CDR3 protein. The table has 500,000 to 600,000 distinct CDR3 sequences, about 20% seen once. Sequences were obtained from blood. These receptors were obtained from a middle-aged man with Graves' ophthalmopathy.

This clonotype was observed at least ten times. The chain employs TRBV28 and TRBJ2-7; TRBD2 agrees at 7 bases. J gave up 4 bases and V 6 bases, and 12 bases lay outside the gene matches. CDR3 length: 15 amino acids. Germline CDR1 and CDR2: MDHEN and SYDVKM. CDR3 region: CASSWGTTYNYEQYF. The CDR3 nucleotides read TGTGCCAGCAGCTGGGGGACTACCTACAATTACGAGCAGTACTTC.

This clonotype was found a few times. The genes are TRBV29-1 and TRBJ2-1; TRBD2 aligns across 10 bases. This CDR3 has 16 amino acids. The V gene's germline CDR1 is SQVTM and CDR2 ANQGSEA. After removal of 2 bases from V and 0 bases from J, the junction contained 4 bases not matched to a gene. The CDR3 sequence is CSVETSGENSYNEQFF. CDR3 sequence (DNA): TGCAGCGTTGAAACTAGCGGGGAAAACTCCTACAATGAGCAGTTCTTC.

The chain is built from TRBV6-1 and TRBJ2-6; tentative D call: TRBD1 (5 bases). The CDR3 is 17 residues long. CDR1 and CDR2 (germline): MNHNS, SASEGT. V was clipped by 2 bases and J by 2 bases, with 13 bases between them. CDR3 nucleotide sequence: TGTGCCAGCAGTGAACTTCTCAGGGCTGCTGGGGCCAACGTCCTGACTTTC. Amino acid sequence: CASSELLRAAGANVLTF.

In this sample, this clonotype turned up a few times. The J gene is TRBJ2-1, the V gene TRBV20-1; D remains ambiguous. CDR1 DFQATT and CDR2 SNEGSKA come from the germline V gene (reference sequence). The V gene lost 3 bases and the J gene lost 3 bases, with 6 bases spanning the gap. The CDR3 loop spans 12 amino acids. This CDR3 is CSASDHYNEQFF. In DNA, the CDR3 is TGCAGTGCTAGTGACCACTACAATGAGCAGTTCTTC.

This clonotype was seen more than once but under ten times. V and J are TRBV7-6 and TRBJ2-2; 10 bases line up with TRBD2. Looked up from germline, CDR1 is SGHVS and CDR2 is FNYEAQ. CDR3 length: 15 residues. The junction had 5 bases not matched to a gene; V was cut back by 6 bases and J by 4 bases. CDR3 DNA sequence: TGTGCCAGCAGACCTAGCGGGGGAAGCACCGGGGAGCTGTTTTTT. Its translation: CASRPSGGSTGELFF.

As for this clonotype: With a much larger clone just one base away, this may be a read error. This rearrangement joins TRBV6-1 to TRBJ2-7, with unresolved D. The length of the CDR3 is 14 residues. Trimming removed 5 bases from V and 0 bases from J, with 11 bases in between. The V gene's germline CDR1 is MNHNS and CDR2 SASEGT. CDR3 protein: CASSPIYSSYEQYF. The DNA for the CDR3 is TGTGCCAGCAGTCCTATTTATAGCTCCTACGAGCAGTACTTC.

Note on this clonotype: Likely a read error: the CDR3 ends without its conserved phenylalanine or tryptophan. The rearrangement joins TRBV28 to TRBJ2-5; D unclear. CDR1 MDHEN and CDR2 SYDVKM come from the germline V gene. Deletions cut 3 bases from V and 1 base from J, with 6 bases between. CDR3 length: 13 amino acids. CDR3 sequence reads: CASSFGLQETQYL. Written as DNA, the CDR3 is TGTGCCAGCAGTTTTGGCCTCCAAGAGACCCAGTACCTC.

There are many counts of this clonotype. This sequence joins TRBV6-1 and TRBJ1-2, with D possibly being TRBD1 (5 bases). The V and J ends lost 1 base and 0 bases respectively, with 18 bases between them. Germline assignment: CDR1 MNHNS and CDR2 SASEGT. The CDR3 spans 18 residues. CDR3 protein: CASSEDSGQGSSNYGYTF. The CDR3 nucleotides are TGTGCCAGCAGTGAAGACAGTGGGCAGGGTTCCTCTAACTATGGCTACACCTTC.

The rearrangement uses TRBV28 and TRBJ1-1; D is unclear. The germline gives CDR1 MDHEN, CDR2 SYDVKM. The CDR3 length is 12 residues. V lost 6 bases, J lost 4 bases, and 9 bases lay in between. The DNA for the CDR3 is TGTGCCAGCAGGTTGGGAACCACTGAAGCTTTCTTT. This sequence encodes CASRLGTTEAFF.

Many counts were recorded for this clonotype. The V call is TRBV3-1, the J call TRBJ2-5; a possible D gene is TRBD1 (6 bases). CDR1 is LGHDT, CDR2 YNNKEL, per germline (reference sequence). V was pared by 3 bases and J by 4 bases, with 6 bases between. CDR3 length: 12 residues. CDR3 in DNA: TGTGCCAGCAGCCACAGGGGAGAGACCCAGTACTTC. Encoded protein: CASSHRGETQYF.

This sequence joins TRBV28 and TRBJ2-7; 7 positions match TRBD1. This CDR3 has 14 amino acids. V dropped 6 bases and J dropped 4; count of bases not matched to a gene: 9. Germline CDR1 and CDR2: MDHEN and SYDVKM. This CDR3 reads CASSPGGREYEQYF. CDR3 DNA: TGTGCCAGCAGCCCAGGGGGACGCGAATACGAGCAGTACTTC.

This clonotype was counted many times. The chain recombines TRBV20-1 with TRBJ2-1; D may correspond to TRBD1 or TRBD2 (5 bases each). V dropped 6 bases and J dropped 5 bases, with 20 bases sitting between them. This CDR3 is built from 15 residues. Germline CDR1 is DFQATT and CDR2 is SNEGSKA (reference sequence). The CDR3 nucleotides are TGCAGTGCCCCCGGGACCACAGGCCGAAACAATGAGCAGTTCTTC. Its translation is CSAPGTTGRNNEQFF.

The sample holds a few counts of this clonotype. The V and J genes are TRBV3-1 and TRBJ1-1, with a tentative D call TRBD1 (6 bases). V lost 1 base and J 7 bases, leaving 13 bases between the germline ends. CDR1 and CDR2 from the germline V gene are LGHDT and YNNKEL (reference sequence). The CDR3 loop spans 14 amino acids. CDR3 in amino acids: CASSQVPGQFEAFF. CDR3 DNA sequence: TGTGCCAGCAGCCAAGTTCCTGGACAGTTTGAAGCTTTCTTT.

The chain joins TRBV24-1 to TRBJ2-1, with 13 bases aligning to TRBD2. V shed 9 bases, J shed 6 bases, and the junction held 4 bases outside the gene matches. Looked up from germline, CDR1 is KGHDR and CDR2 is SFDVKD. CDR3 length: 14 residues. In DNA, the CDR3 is TGTGCCACCGGAGGACTAGCGGGAGCCAATGAGCAGTTCTTC. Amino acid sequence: CATGGLAGANEQFF.

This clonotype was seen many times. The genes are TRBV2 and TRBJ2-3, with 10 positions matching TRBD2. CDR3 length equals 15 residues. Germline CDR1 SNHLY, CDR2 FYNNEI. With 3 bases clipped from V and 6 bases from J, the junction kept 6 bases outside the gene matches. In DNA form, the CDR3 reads TGTGCCAGCAGTGATGAGTCTAGCGGGGGTGATACGCAGTATTTT. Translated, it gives CASSDESSGGDTQYF.

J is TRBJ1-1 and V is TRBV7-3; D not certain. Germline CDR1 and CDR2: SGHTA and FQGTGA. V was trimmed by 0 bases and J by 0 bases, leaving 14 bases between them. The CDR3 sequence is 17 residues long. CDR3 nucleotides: TGTGCCAGCAGCTTAACAGGAGCAGGCACGATGAACACTGAAGCTTTCTTT. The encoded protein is CASSLTGAGTMNTEAFF. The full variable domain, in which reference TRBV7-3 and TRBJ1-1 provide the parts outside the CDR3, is GAGVSQTPSNKVTEKGKYVELRCDPISGHTALYWYRQSLGQGPEFLIYFQGTGAADDSGLPNDRFFAVRPEGSVSTLKIQRTERGDSAVYLCASSLTGAGTMNTEAFFGQGTRLTVV.

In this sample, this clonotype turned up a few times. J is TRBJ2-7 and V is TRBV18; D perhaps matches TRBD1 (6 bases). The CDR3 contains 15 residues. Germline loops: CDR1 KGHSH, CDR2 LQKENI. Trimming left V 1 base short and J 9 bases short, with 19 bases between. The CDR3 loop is CASSPQPDSFLGQYF. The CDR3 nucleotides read TGTGCCAGCTCACCACAGCCGGACAGCTTTTTGGGGCAGTACTTC.

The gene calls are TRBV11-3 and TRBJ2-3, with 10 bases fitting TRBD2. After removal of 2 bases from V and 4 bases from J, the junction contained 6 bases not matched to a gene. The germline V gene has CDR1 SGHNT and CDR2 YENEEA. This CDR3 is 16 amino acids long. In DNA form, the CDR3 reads TGTGCCAGCAGCTTAAATCTAGCGGGAGAGGCAGATACGCAGTATTTT. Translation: CASSLNLAGEADTQYF.

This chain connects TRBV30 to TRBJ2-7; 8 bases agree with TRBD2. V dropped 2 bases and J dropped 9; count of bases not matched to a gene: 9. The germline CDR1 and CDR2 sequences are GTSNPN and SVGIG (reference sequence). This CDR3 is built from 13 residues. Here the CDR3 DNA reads TGTGCCTGGAGTCCCGGGGGGGGGCGTGGGCAGTACTTC. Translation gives CAWSPGGGRGQYF.